A selection of T cell receptor beta chains follows, all from one sample in a study of T-cell reconstitution after alpha-beta-depleted transplantation in children. MiXCR, applied by TCRdb to the PCR reads, yields one record per CDR3 protein. The table records 280,000 or so distinct CDR3 sequences, roughly 12% of them present only once. The sequencing used peripheral blood, collected 180 days after TCRalphabeta/CD19-depleted stem cell transplant. These receptors came from a male patient between 2 and 10 years old who had a stem cell transplant for chronic granulomatous disease, so the T cells may come from the graft donor. CDR3s include the opening cysteine and the closing phenylalanine or tryptophan. The order of the fields is J gene, V gene, D gene, clone size, CDR3 DNA, CDR3 protein. A D gene is named only where the DNA matches it firmly. The size of a clone is reported for some rows only, either as once, few or many, or as a class for expanded clones.

J gene: TRBJ1-6
V gene: TRBV20-1
D gene: NA
clone size: many
CDR3 DNA: TGCAGTGCTAGAGTTAAGGGGAATTCACCCCTCCACTTT
CDR3 protein: CSARVKGNSPLHF

J gene: TRBJ2-1
V gene: TRBV6-1
D gene: NA
clone size: many
CDR3 DNA: TGTGCCAGCAGTGAAGGACCACATAATGAGCAGTTCTTC
CDR3 protein: CASSEGPHNEQFF

J gene: TRBJ2-2
V gene: TRBV20-1
D gene: TRBD2
clone size: many
CDR3 DNA: TGCAGTGCTAGGGCTAGCGGGAGGAAAAGTACCGGGGAGCTGTTTTTT
CDR3 protein: CSARASGRKSTGELFF

J gene: TRBJ1-5
V gene: TRBV2
D gene: TRBD1
clone size: NA
CDR3 DNA: TGTGCCAGCAGACCCAGGGGGCAGAGCAATCAGCCCCAGCATTTT
CDR3 protein: CASRPRGQSNQPQHF

J gene: TRBJ2-5
V gene: TRBV7-9
D gene: NA
clone size: many
CDR3 DNA: TGTGCCAGCAGCTTAGAACCCCTGAAACAAGAGACCCAGTACTTC
CDR3 protein: CASSLEPLKQETQYF

J gene: TRBJ2-1
V gene: TRBV18
D gene: TRBD1
clone size: many
CDR3 DNA: TGTGCCAGCTCACCCTCCGGGACAGGGTTTTTGAATGAGCAGTTCTTC
CDR3 protein: CASSPSGTGFLNEQFF

J gene: TRBJ2-1
V gene: TRBV5-1
D gene: TRBD2
clone size: NA
CDR3 DNA: TGCGCCAGCAGCTCCCCTAGCGGGAGCAATGAGCAGTTCTTC
CDR3 protein: CASSSPSGSNEQFF

J gene: TRBJ2-1
V gene: TRBV6-5
D gene: NA
clone size: few
CDR3 DNA: TGTGCCAGCAGTTACTCTAGCCCCAAACCTTACAATGAGCAGTTCTTC
CDR3 protein: CASSYSSPKPYNEQFF

J gene: TRBJ1-2
V gene: TRBV12-3/TRBV12-4
D gene: TRBD1
clone size: many
CDR3 DNA: TGTGCCAGTAGACAGGGGGATGGCTACACCTTC
CDR3 protein: CASRQGDGYTF

J gene: TRBJ1-5
V gene: TRBV11-2
D gene: NA
clone size: many
CDR3 DNA: TGTGCCAGCAGCTCTATTCTTGGTGTCCTTTCGTATAGCAATCAGCCCCAGCATTTT
CDR3 protein: CASSSILGVLSYSNQPQHF

J gene: TRBJ2-1
V gene: TRBV11-2
D gene: NA
clone size: many
CDR3 DNA: TGTGCCAGCAGCTTCCACCCTACAACGGACGAGCAGTTCTTC
CDR3 protein: CASSFHPTTDEQFF

J gene: TRBJ2-5
V gene: TRBV20-1
D gene: NA
clone size: many
CDR3 DNA: TGCAGTGCTAGAGACCCTTACGGCGGGCTAGGGGAAGAGACCCAGTACTTC
CDR3 protein: CSARDPYGGLGEETQYF

J gene: TRBJ2-5
V gene: TRBV5-1
D gene: TRBD2
clone size: many
CDR3 DNA: TGCGCCAGCAGCCAGGCCTCAGCGGGAGCAGAGACCCAGTACTTC
CDR3 protein: CASSQASAGAETQYF

J gene: TRBJ2-1
V gene: TRBV15
D gene: TRBD2
clone size: many
CDR3 DNA: TGTGCCACCAGCAGAGGGACTAGTCTCAATGAGCAGTTCTTC
CDR3 protein: CATSRGTSLNEQFF

J gene: TRBJ2-7
V gene: TRBV12-3/TRBV12-4
D gene: NA
clone size: many
CDR3 DNA: TGTGCCAGCAGTCACAGACAGGCGTACGAGCAGTACTTC
CDR3 protein: CASSHRQAYEQYF

J gene: TRBJ2-3
V gene: TRBV2
D gene: TRBD2
clone size: NA
CDR3 DNA: TGTGCCAGCAGTGAAGGAGTCGGGCTAGCGGGAGAGGCAGATACGCAGTATTTT
CDR3 protein: CASSEGVGLAGEADTQYF

J gene: TRBJ2-1
V gene: TRBV6-1
D gene: TRBD2
clone size: many
CDR3 DNA: TGTGCCAGCTCCCCAGTAAGCATAGCGGGATACAATGAGCAGTTCTTC
CDR3 protein: CASSPVSIAGYNEQFF

J gene: TRBJ2-1
V gene: TRBV5-1
D gene: NA
clone size: many
CDR3 DNA: TGCGCCAGCAGCCTCCAACCCTCACTCCCCCTCTACAATGAGCAGTTCTTC
CDR3 protein: CASSLQPSLPLYNEQFF

J gene: TRBJ2-1
V gene: TRBV4-2
D gene: NA
clone size: few
CDR3 DNA: TGTGCCAGCAGCCTGGGAGGTAGCGGAGACGGGCAGTTCTTC
CDR3 protein: CASSLGGSGDGQFF

J gene: TRBJ1-1
V gene: TRBV20-1
D gene: TRBD1
clone size: many
CDR3 DNA: TGCAGTGCTATCCGGGACAGGGGTTCGCCTGAAGCTTTCTTT
CDR3 protein: CSAIRDRGSPEAFF

J gene: TRBJ2-2
V gene: TRBV12-3/TRBV12-4
D gene: TRBD2
clone size: NA
CDR3 DNA: TGTGCCAGCAGAGAACAACCGGGACTAGCGGTTCCCGGGGAGCTGTTTTTT
CDR3 protein: CASREQPGLAVPGELFF

J gene: TRBJ2-3
V gene: TRBV5-4
D gene: NA
clone size: few
CDR3 DNA: TGTGCCAGCAGCTCCGAACCCACAGATACGCAGTATTTT
CDR3 protein: CASSSEPTDTQYF

J gene: TRBJ2-7
V gene: TRBV4-1
D gene: NA
clone size: many
CDR3 DNA: TGCGCCAGCAGCCAAGACGACCGAACCTACGAGCAGTACTTC
CDR3 protein: CASSQDDRTYEQYF

J gene: TRBJ2-5
V gene: TRBV4-3
D gene: NA
clone size: many
CDR3 DNA: TGCGCCAGCAGCCACACCCCTGGGAGTGGAGAGACCCAGTACTTC
CDR3 protein: CASSHTPGSGETQYF

J gene: TRBJ1-5
V gene: TRBV28
D gene: TRBD1
clone size: many
CDR3 DNA: TGTGCCAGCAGTTCAAGGACAGGGGGCCCTCAGCCCCAGCATTTT
CDR3 protein: CASSSRTGGPQPQHF

J gene: TRBJ2-3
V gene: TRBV10-3
D gene: NA
clone size: many
CDR3 DNA: TGTGCCATCAGTGACCCGGGACAACCCGGCACAGATACGCAGTATTTT
CDR3 protein: CAISDPGQPGTDTQYF

J gene: TRBJ2-2
V gene: TRBV23-1
D gene: NA
clone size: few
CDR3 DNA: TGCGCCAGCAGTCAATCCCTAGGGCCGTTGGCCGGGGAGCTGTTTTTT
CDR3 protein: CASSQSLGPLAGELFF

J gene: TRBJ1-2
V gene: TRBV12-3/TRBV12-4
D gene: NA
clone size: NA
CDR3 DNA: TGTGCCAGCAGTTTCTCAGGGGTTCTTAACTATGGCTACACCTTC
CDR3 protein: CASSFSGVLNYGYTF

J gene: TRBJ2-7
V gene: TRBV6-6
D gene: NA
clone size: NA
CDR3 DNA: TGTGCCACCTCCGGGACTGGCTACGAGCAGTACTTC
CDR3 protein: CATSGTGYEQYF

J gene: TRBJ2-3
V gene: TRBV9
D gene: TRBD2
clone size: NA
CDR3 DNA: TGCGCCAGCAACGTAGCGGGAAGTACAGATACGCAGTATTTT
CDR3 protein: CASNVAGSTDTQYF

J gene: TRBJ2-1
V gene: TRBV12-3/TRBV12-4
D gene: TRBD2
clone size: many
CDR3 DNA: TGTGCCAGTCAACTAGCGGGCAATGAGCAGTTCTTC
CDR3 protein: CASQLAGNEQFF

J gene: TRBJ2-3
V gene: TRBV5-1
D gene: TRBD1
clone size: many
CDR3 DNA: TGCGCCAGCAGCCTTAGTCCACTTGTTTGGGACAGAACTAGCACAGATACGCAGTATTTT
CDR3 protein: CASSLSPLVWDRTSTDTQYF

J gene: TRBJ2-7
V gene: TRBV7-9
D gene: NA
clone size: many
CDR3 DNA: TGTGCCAGCAGCCCCCCGGGACGTCCGCCCTACGAGCAGTACTTC
CDR3 protein: CASSPPGRPPYEQYF

J gene: TRBJ2-6
V gene: TRBV5-1
D gene: NA
clone size: many
CDR3 DNA: TGCGCCAGCACCTCTGCTTGGGCCAACGTCCTGACTTTC
CDR3 protein: CASTSAWANVLTF

J gene: TRBJ2-6
V gene: TRBV14
D gene: TRBD2
clone size: many
CDR3 DNA: TGTGCCAGCAGCCAAGATCACGTGCTAGCGGGAGTTGGGGCCAACGTCCTGACTTTC
CDR3 protein: CASSQDHVLAGVGANVLTF

J gene: TRBJ2-1
V gene: TRBV5-5
D gene: TRBD2
clone size: many
CDR3 DNA: TGTGCCAGCAGCTTGTTCGTGGGGGGGATCTACAATGAGCAGTTCTTC
CDR3 protein: CASSLFVGGIYNEQFF

J gene: TRBJ2-3
V gene: TRBV25-1
D gene: TRBD2
clone size: many
CDR3 DNA: TGTGCCAGCAGTGAGGGGGGGGTGGCAGATACGCAGTATTTT
CDR3 protein: CASSEGGVADTQYF

J gene: TRBJ2-7
V gene: TRBV2
D gene: TRBD1
clone size: many
CDR3 DNA: TGTGCCAGCAGTGGCGACAGGGGTCCCCCCTACGAGCAGTACTTC
CDR3 protein: CASSGDRGPPYEQYF

J gene: TRBJ1-5
V gene: TRBV6-5
D gene: NA
clone size: many
CDR3 DNA: TGTGCCAGCAGTTACCTGGGAAATAGCAATCAGCCCCAGCATTTT
CDR3 protein: CASSYLGNSNQPQHF

J gene: TRBJ2-1
V gene: TRBV20-1
D gene: TRBD1
clone size: many
CDR3 DNA: TGCAGTGCTAGAGATCGACGACAGGGGGTTGATGAGCAGTTCTTC
CDR3 protein: CSARDRRQGVDEQFF

J gene: TRBJ2-4
V gene: TRBV28
D gene: NA
clone size: many
CDR3 DNA: TGTGCCAGCAGTTTATTCAAAAACATTCAGTACTTC
CDR3 protein: CASSLFKNIQYF

J gene: TRBJ1-1
V gene: TRBV29-1
D gene: NA
clone size: many
CDR3 DNA: TGCAGCTACATCTTCAGGAACACTGAAGCTTTCTTT
CDR3 protein: CSYIFRNTEAFF